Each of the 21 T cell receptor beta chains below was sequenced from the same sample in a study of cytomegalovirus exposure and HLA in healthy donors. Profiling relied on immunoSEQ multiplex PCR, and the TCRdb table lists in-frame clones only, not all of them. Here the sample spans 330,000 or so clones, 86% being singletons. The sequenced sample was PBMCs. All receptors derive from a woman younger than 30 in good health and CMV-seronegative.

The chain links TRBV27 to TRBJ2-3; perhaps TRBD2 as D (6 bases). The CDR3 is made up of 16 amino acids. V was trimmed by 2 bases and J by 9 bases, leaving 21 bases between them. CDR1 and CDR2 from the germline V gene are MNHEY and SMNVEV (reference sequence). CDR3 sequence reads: CASSLGARGSGKTQYF. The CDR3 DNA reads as TGTGCCAGCAGTTTAGGGGCCCGGGGTAGCGGAAAAACGCAGTATTTT.

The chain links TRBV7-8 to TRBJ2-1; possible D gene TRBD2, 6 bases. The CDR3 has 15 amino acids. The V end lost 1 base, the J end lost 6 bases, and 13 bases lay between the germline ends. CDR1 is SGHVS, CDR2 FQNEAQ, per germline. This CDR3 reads CASSLGRESANEQFF. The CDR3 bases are TGTGCCAGCAGCTTAGGGCGGGAATCGGCCAATGAGCAGTTCTTC.

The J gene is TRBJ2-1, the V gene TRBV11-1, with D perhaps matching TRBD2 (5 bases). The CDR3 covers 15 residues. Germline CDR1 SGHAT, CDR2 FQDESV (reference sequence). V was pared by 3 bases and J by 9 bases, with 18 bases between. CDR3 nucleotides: TGTGCCAGCAGCTTTCAAGAGGGAGACCCCAGTGAGCAGTTCTTC. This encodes CASSFQEGDPSEQFF.

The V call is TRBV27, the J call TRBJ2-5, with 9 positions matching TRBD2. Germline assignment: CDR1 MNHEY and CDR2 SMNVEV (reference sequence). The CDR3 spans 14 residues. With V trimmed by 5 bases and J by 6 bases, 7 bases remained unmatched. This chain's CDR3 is CASSLLGLAKTQYF. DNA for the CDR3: TGTGCCAGCAGTCTCCTCGGACTAGCGAAGACCCAGTACTTC.

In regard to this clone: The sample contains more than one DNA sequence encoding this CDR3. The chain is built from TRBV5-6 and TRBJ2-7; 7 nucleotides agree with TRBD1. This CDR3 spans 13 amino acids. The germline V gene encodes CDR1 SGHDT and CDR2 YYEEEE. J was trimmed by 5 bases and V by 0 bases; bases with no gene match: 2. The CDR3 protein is CASSLGQGDEQYF. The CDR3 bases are TGTGCCAGCAGCTTGGGACAGGGAGACGAGCAGTACTTC.

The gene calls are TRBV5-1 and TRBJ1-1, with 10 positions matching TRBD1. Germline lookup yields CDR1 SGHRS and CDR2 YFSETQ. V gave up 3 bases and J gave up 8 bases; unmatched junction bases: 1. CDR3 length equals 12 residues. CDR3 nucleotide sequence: TGCGCCAGCAGCTCGGGACAGGGGGAAGCTTTCTTT. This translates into CASSSGQGEAFF.

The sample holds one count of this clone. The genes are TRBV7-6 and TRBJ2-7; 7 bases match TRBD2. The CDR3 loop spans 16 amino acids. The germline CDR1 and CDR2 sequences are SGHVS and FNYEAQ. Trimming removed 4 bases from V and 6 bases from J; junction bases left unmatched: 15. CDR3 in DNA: TGTGCCAGCAGCTCGGGTGGCGGGAGTTCCGCGGGCGAGCAGTACTTC. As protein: CASSSGGGSSAGEQYF.

The CDR3 DNA follows: TGTGCCAGCAGCCCGGGACAGTCGAACACCGGGGAGCTGTTTTTT. Its translation is CASSPGQSNTGELFF. The rearrangement uses TRBV7-9 and TRBJ2-2, with 7 nucleotides matching TRBD1. CDR3 length equals 15 residues. J gave up 0 bases and V 5 bases, and 3 bases lay outside the gene matches. Germline CDR1 and CDR2: SEHNR and FQNEAQ (reference sequence).

CDR3 coding DNA: TGTGCCAGCAGCTTAGCAGGGCAGGGTTCCGAGCAGTACTTC. It yields the protein CASSLAGQGSEQYF. This sequence joins TRBV11-3 and TRBJ2-7, with D perhaps TRBD1 (5 bases). V lost 1 base, J lost 6 bases, and 13 bases lay in between. The V gene's germline CDR1 is SGHNT and CDR2 YENEEA. CDR3 length: 14 residues.

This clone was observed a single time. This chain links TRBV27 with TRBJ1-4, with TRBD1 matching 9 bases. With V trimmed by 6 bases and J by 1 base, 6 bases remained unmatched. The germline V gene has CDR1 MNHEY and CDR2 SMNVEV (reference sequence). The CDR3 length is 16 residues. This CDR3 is CASRAQGAGTNEKLFF. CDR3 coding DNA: TGTGCCAGCAGGGCACAGGGGGCCGGAACTAATGAAAAACTGTTTTTT.

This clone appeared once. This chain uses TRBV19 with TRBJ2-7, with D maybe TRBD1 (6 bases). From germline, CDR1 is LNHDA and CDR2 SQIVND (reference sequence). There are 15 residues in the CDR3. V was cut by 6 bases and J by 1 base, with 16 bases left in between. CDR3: CASSAGTKISYEQYF. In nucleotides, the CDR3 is TGTGCCAGTAGCGCCGGGACAAAAATTTCCTACGAGCAGTACTTC.

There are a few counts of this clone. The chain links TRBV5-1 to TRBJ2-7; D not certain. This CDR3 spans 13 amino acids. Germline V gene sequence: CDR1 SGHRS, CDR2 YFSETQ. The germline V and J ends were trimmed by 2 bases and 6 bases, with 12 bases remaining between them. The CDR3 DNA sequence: TGCGCCAGCAGCTTCCAAAGAACTGGCGAGCAGTACTTC. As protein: CASSFQRTGEQYF.

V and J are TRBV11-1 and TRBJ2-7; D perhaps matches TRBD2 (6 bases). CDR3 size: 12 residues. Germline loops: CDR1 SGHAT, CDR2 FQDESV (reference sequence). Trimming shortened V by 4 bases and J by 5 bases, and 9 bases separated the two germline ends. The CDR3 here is CASSWPGDEQYF. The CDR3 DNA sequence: TGTGCCAGCAGCTGGCCGGGGGACGAGCAGTACTTC. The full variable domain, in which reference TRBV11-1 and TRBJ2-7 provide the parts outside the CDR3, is EAEVAQSPRYKITEKSQAVAFWCDPISGHATLYWYRQILGQGPELLVQFQDESVVDDSQLPKDRFSAERLKGVDSTLKIQPAELGDSAMYLCASSWPGDEQYFGPGTRLTVT.

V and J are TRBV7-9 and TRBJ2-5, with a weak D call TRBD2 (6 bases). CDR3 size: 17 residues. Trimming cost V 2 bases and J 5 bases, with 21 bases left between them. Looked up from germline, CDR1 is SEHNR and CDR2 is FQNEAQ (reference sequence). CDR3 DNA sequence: TGTGCCAGCAGCTTAACGCCGGGTCTAGCGATACGGGAGACCCAGTACTTC. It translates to CASSLTPGLAIRETQYF.

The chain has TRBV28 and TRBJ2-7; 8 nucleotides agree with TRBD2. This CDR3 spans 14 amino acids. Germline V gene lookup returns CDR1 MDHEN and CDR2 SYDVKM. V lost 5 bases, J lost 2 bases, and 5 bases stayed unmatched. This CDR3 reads CASSLAGQTYEQYF. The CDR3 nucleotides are TGTGCCAGCAGTCTAGCGGGCCAAACCTACGAGCAGTACTTC. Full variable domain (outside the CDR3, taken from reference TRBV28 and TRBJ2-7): DVKVTQSSRYLVKRTGEKVFLECVQDMDHENMFWYRQDPGLGLRLIYFSYDVKMKEKGDIPEGYSVSREKKERFSLILESASTNQTSMYLCASSLAGQTYEQYFGPGTRLTVT.

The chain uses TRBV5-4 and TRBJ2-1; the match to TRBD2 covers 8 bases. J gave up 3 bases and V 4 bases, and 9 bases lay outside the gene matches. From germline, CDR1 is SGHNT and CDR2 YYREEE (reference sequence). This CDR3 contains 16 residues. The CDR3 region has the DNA TGTGCCAGCAGCCCGGAGACGGGAGGGTACTACAATGAGCAGTTCTTC. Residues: CASSPETGGYYNEQFF.

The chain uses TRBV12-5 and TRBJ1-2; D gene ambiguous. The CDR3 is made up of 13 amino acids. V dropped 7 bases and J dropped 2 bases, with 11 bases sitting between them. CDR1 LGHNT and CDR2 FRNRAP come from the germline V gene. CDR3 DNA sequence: TGTGCTAGTGCCCCCCAGGCCAACTATGGCTACACCTTC. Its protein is CASAPQANYGYTF. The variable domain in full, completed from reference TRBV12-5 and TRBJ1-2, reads DARVTQTPRHKVTEMGQEVTMRCQPILGHNTVFWYRQTMMQGLELLAYFRNRAPLDDSGMPKDRFSAEMPDATLATLKIQPSEPRDSAVYFCASAPQANYGYTFGSGTRLTVV.

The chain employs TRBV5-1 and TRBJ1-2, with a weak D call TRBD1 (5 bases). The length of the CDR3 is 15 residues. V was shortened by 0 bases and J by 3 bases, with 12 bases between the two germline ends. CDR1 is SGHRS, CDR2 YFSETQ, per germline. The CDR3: CASSLVLGGDYGYTF. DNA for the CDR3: TGCGCCAGCAGCTTGGTGCTGGGGGGAGACTATGGCTACACCTTC.

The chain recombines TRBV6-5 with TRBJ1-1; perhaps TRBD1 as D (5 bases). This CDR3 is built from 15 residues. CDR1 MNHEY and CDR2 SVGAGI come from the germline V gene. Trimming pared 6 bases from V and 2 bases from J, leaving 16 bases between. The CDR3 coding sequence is TGTGCCAGCAGGGGCGAGTTGGGGCAAAACACTGAAGCTTTCTTT. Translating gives CASRGELGQNTEAFF.

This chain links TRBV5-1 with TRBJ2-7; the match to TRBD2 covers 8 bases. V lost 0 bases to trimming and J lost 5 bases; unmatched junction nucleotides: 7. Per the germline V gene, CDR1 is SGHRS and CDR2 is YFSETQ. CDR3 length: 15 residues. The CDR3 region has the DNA TGCGCCAGCAGCTTGGCTGGGACTAGGGGAGACGAGCAGTACTTC. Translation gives CASSLAGTRGDEQYF.

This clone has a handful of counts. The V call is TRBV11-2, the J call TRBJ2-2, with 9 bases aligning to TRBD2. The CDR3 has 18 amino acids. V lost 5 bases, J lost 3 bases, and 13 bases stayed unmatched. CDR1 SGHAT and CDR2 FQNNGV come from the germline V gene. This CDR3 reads CASSITSSGSLDTGELFF. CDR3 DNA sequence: TGTGCCAGCAGCATAACCAGTAGCGGGAGTCTCGACACCGGGGAGCTGTTTTTT. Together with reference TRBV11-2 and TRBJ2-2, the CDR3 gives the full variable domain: EAGVAQSPRYKIIEKRQSVAFWCNPISGHATLYWYQQILGQGPKLLIQFQNNGVVDDSQLPKDRFSAERLKGVDSTLKIQPAKLEDSAVYLCASSITSSGSLDTGELFFGEGSRLTVL.